This is a list of T cell receptor beta chains from one sample in a study of blood T cell repertoires in COVID-19. Repertoires were generated with immunoSEQ multiplex PCR, while TCRdb's copy carries only in-frame clones and drops some. Of under 350,000 clones in the sample, around four fifths were seen once. What was sequenced was peripheral blood. The receptors were gathered from a man between 60 and 75 years old who had recovered from COVID-19. Each CDR3 is given with its conserved first and last residue. A D gene is named only where the DNA matches it firmly. Clone size is stated in some rows and not others, as once, few, many or a class when expanded.

V	J	D	size	CDR3	DNA
TRBV2	TRBJ2-7	TRBD1	-	CASSLQGTTYEQYF	TGTGCCAGCAGCTTACAGGGGACAACCTACGAGCAGTACTTC
TRBV5-1	TRBJ2-1	TRBD2	-	CASSLASGRNEQFF	TGCGCCAGCAGCTTGGCTAGCGGGAGGAATGAGCAGTTCTTC
TRBV6-5	TRBJ1-4	TRBD1	-	CASRPGQLNEKLFF	TGTGCCAGCAGACCGGGACAGTTAAATGAAAAACTGTTTTTT
TRBV10-3	TRBJ2-5	TRBD1	-	CAISAGTGQETQYF	TGTGCCATCAGCGCCGGGACAGGACAAGAGACCCAGTACTTC
TRBV11-2	TRBJ2-1	-	-	CASSLGRQLIEQFF	TGTGCCAGCAGCTTAGGGCGACAGTTAATTGAGCAGTTCTTC
TRBV24-1	TRBJ2-4	TRBD2	-	CATSSRTSDIQYF	TGTGCCACCAGTTCCCGGACTAGTGACATTCAGTACTTC
TRBV12-3/TRBV12-4	TRBJ1-2	-	-	CASSHQGILGYTF	TGTGCCAGCAGCCACCAGGGAATTTTGGGCTACACCTTC
TRBV2	TRBJ2-5	TRBD2	many	CASTTSGSPRETQYF	TGTGCCAGCACCACTAGCGGGAGCCCCAGGGAGACCCAGTACTTC
TRBV2	TRBJ1-3	TRBD1	-	CASNEGAFSGNTIYF	TGTGCCAGCAATGAGGGGGCCTTCTCTGGAAACACCATATATTTT
TRBV19	TRBJ1-5	TRBD1	-	CASTWGQGARQPQHF	TGTGCCAGTACCTGGGGACAGGGGGCGAGGCAGCCCCAGCATTTT
TRBV24-1	TRBJ2-3	TRBD1	-	CATSDGTGHTDTQYF	TGTGCCACCAGTGACGGGACAGGGCACACAGATACGCAGTATTTT
TRBV9	TRBJ2-2	-	-	CASSGGNTGELFF	TGTGCCAGCAGCGGGGGCAACACCGGGGAGCTGTTTTTT
TRBV11-2	TRBJ1-2	-	-	CASSLVGSTNYGYTF	TGTGCCAGCAGCTTAGTAGGGAGCACAAACTATGGCTACACCTTC
TRBV19	TRBJ2-2	TRBD1	-	CASSMGPGQGTGELFF	TGTGCCAGTAGTATGGGGCCGGGACAGGGAACCGGGGAGCTGTTTTTT
TRBV9	TRBJ2-2	TRBD1	-	CASTEQGSAGELFF	TGTGCCAGCACCGAACAGGGGTCGGCCGGGGAGCTGTTTTTT
TRBV28	TRBJ2-5	TRBD2	-	CASSLGGRQQETQYF	TGTGCCAGCAGTCTGGGGGGGAGACAGCAAGAGACCCAGTACTTC
TRBV6-2/TRBV6-3	TRBJ1-1	-	few	CASSRGGGGTEAFF	TGTGCCAGCAGTCGCGGGGGGGGCGGCACTGAAGCTTTCTTT
TRBV29-1	TRBJ2-2	TRBD1	-	CSAREGATNTGELFF	TGCAGCGCCCGTGAGGGGGCTACGAACACCGGGGAGCTGTTTTTT
TRBV5-1	TRBJ2-5	TRBD1	once	CASSLAQGVQETQYF	TGCGCCAGCAGCTTGGCCCAGGGGGTCCAAGAGACCCAGTACTTC
TRBV2	TRBJ2-5	-	-	CASPPGVGGTQYF	TGTGCCAGCCCCCCGGGGGTGGGTGGAACCCAGTACTTC
TRBV21-1	TRBJ2-1	-	-	CASSNERVGDTDNEQFF	TGTGCCAGCAGCAACGAGCGAGTAGGGGACACAGACAATGAGCAGTTCTTC
TRBV28	TRBJ1-2	-	-	CASSLRGRERGYTF	TGTGCCAGCAGTTTAAGGGGCAGGGAACGCGGCTACACCTTC
TRBV27	TRBJ1-4	TRBD1	-	CASSPFRQGRNEKLFF	TGTGCCAGCAGTCCCTTCCGACAGGGCAGGAATGAAAAACTGTTTTTT
TRBV18	TRBJ1-4	TRBD1	-	CASSPGQGLMEKLFF	TGTGCCAGCTCGCCCGGACAGGGTTTAATGGAAAAACTGTTTTTT
TRBV18	TRBJ1-6	TRBD1	-	CASSRDRDHSPLHF	TGTGCCAGCTCACGCGACAGGGACCACTCACCCCTCCACTTT